One and the same sample provided the 10 T cell receptor beta chains below, sequenced in a study of CXCR3-negative and CXCR3-positive naive CD8 T cells. UMI labels and 5' RACE were used to prepare the TRB cDNA libraries. TCRdb reprocessed the 5' RACE reads; each CDR3 protein has one entry and no DNA is given. The table for this sample gives approximately 40,000 distinct CDR3 sequences. Sequenced: memory CD8+ T cells from blood. The receptors were gathered from a human donor in good health. Some clones in this sample may be carry-over from other donors' samples.

The rearrangement links TRBV9 to TRBJ2-7; TCRdb gives TRBD2 as the D gene, but with no DNA this cannot be confirmed. Germline CDR1 reads SGDLS; CDR2 reads YYNGEE. The CDR3 runs to 14 residues. The CDR3 spells CASSGNTGLYEQYF.

The rearrangement uses TRBV3-1 and TRBJ2-2. Germline CDR1 is LGHDT and CDR2 is YNNKEL (reference sequence). The CDR3 extends over 16 amino acids. The CDR3 region is CASSQDHMSVNGELFF.

The chain has TRBV5-1 and TRBJ1-3. Germline-derived CDR1 and CDR2 are SGHRS and YFSETQ. The CDR3 is made up of 13 amino acids. CDR3 sequence reads: CASSSAPRDTIYF.

The rearrangement joins TRBV7-7 to TRBJ2-1; TCRdb outputs TRBD1, but without DNA this stays unchecked. The germline CDR1 and CDR2 sequences are SSHAT and FNYEAQ (reference sequence). CDR3 size: 15 residues. CDR3: CASSLGQGEYNEQFF.

This chain uses TRBV12-3 or TRBV12-4 with TRBJ2-3; no DNA is available, so the TRBD2 call from TCRdb remains unchecked. CDR3 length equals 15 residues. This CDR3 is CASSSGTSDVDTQYF.

This rearrangement joins TRBV14 to TRBJ2-1; the TCRdb D gene call, TRBD2, has no DNA to confirm it. The V gene's germline CDR1 is SGHDN and CDR2 FVKESK. This CDR3 is built from 14 residues. The CDR3 here is CATDLAGLRDEQFF.

This sequence joins TRBV19 and TRBJ1-1; TCRdb names TRBD1, which stays unverified in the absence of DNA. This CDR3 is built from 15 residues. The germline V gene encodes CDR1 LNHDA and CDR2 SQIVND (reference sequence). The CDR3 region is CASIRDRGLFTEAFF.

The rearrangement uses TRBV12-3 or TRBV12-4 and TRBJ2-2. The CDR3 length is 13 residues. This CDR3 is CASSPGNTGELFF.

The rearrangement links TRBV28 to TRBJ2-7; the TCRdb call, TRBD2, lacks DNA for checking. From germline, CDR1 is MDHEN and CDR2 SYDVKM. This CDR3 is built from 14 residues. CDR3 protein: CASSSGLPSYEQYF.

The chain is built from TRBV6-5 and TRBJ2-1; there is no DNA to check the TCRdb D call of TRBD2. Germline-derived CDR1 and CDR2 are MNHEY and SVGAGI. There are 14 residues in the CDR3. CDR3 sequence reads: CASSLSGGAYEQFF.